In this sample, the clone carrying this TCR beta chain turned up many times. These data are taken from a study of T cells after yellow fever vaccination. As for the study in general: Preparation of the low-cell-number fractions used SMART-Seq v4 Ultra Low Input.

By 5'RACE template switching, TCR cDNA was produced, with a universal primer site and UMIs added in the process. MiXCR, run by TCRdb on the 5' RACE reads, gives a single entry per CDR3 protein. Here the sample spans hundreds of thousands of distinct CDR3 sequences, about 19% being singletons. With 2 bases clipped from V and 1 base from J, the junction kept 6 bases outside the gene matches. Germline V gives CDR1 LGHDT, CDR2 YNNKEL (reference sequence). The CDR3 has 16 residues. This TCR came from a man aged 18 to 29 who received the YFV17D yellow fever vaccine. V and J are TRBV3-1 and TRBJ2-3, with 7 positions matching TRBD2. The sequencing used PBMCs, collected before the yellow fever booster vaccination. CDR3 DNA: TGTGCCAGCAGCCAACTAGAGCGGGACCGCACAGATACGCAGTATTTT. This gives the protein CASSQLERDRTDTQYF.